Here is one TCR beta chain with its context. The antigen is not known. The nonmyeloablative bone marrow transplants came from related graft donors, with transient mixed chimerism. Unstimulated regulatory T cells (CD4+CD25+CD127-), CD4+CD25- non-regulatory cells, CD4 and CD8 cells were FACS-sorted from thawed PBMCs. The sample belongs to a study of Tregs in tolerant kidney transplant recipients. The study's findings and limits: Expanding Tregs on activated donor B cells appeared to best identify donor-specific TCRbeta clones.

The assay was immunoSEQ multiplex PCR, and TCRdb's table has in-frame clones only and misses some. The sample shows more than 70,000 clones, over 75% of them seen only once. V lost 4 bases to trimming and J lost 1 base; unmatched junction nucleotides: 6. Germline values: CDR1 LGHNA, CDR2 YSLEER. This CDR3 has 16 amino acids. This chain joins TRBV4-3 and TRBJ2-3; 9 positions agree with TRBD2. The sample was CD4+ T cells from blood (PBMCs), taken 24 months after the transplant. The receptor comes from a human patient who received a combined kidney and bone marrow transplant. Part of the T cells may come from the graft donor. The DNA for the CDR3 is TGCGCCAGCAGCCGAGACTCTAGCGGGGGCACAGATACGCAGTATTTT. The encoded protein is CASSRDSSGGTDTQYF.